Listed here are 24 T cell receptor beta chains from one sample, sequenced in a study of post-analysis software for immune sequencing data. These receptors have no known antigen. The library was made from cDNA and included unique molecular identifiers. TCRdb redid the calling of the PCR reads with MiXCR, one entry per CDR3 protein. The table lists 750,000 to 950,000 distinct CDR3 sequences, about 45% of them singletons, with roughly 4.9% in the top ten. Study results and limitations: TRBV segments more frequent in patients than in controls numbered a few and included TRBV5-6, TRBV5-1 and TRBV20-1.

The sequencing sample was made of blood. The receptor source for this set is a girl between 5 and 17 years old with multiple sclerosis.

The chain has TRBV15 and TRBJ1-5; a weak D match, TRBD1 (5 bases). Germline CDR1 reads LNHNV; CDR2 reads YYDKDF (reference sequence). This CDR3 comprises 16 residues. Trimming removed 2 bases from V and 6 bases from J, with 17 bases in between. Written as DNA, the CDR3 is TGTGCCACCAGCAGAACCTTTGGGGGGGGTGTTCAGCCCCAGCATTTT. Translated: CATSRTFGGGVQPQHF.

With respect to this clonotype: One base away lies a much larger clone, so this may be a sequencing read error. Here the CDR3 DNA reads TGTGCCAGCAGTTTACTAGTAACAGATACGGAGTATTTT. Its protein product is CASSLLVTDTEYF. The J gene is TRBJ2-3, the V gene TRBV12-3 or TRBV12-4; no definite D call. The CDR3 loop spans 13 amino acids.

This chain uses TRBV14 with TRBJ2-5; tentative D call: TRBD2 (6 bases). CDR1 is SGHDN and CDR2 is FVKESK in the germline V gene. Between the trimmed V and J ends, which lost 4 bases and 2 bases, there was a span of 20 bases. There are 17 residues in the CDR3. DNA for the CDR3: TGTGCCAGCAGCCCCCTTGGGGTAGCGGAGGGACAAGAGACCCAGTACTTC. It encodes CASSPLGVAEGQETQYF. Full variable domain (rest looked up from reference TRBV14 and TRBJ2-5): EAGVTQFPSHSVIEKGQTVTLRCDPISGHDNLYWYRRVMGKEIKFLLHFVKESKQDESGMPNNRFLAERTGGTYSTLKVQPAELEDSGVYFCASSPLGVAEGQETQYFGPGTRLLVL.

The chain combines TRBV7-9 with TRBJ2-7, with 10 bases matching TRBD2. J gave up 2 bases and V 4 bases, and 8 bases lay outside the gene matches. The CDR3 spans 16 residues. From germline, CDR1 is SEHNR and CDR2 FQNEAQ (reference sequence). The CDR3 loop reads CASSYPTSGVTYEQYF. Here the CDR3 DNA reads TGTGCCAGCAGCTACCCCACTAGCGGGGTAACCTACGAGCAGTACTTC. The whole variable domain, filled in from reference TRBV7-9 and TRBJ2-7, reads DTGVSQNPRHKITKRGQNVTFRCDPISEHNRLYWYRQTLGQGPEFLTYFQNEAQLEKSRLLSDRFSAERPKGSFSTLEIQRTEQGDSAMYLCASSYPTSGVTYEQYFGPGTRLTVT.

The genes are TRBV10-3 and TRBJ1-2; tentatively, D is TRBD1 (5 bases). The CDR3 runs 16 residues. V dropped 3 bases and J dropped 1 base, with 15 bases sitting between them. In germline, CDR1 is ENHRY, CDR2 SYGVKD. CDR3 in amino acids: CAISDGAGRINYGYTF. The DNA for the CDR3 is TGTGCCATCAGTGACGGGGCAGGGCGAATTAACTATGGCTACACCTTC.

The J gene is TRBJ1-1, the V gene TRBV12-3 or TRBV12-4; D not resolved. The CDR3 contains 12 residues. Trimming shortened V by 4 bases and J by 6 bases, and 9 bases separated the two germline ends. The CDR3 sequence: CASSSAGAEAFF. CDR3 nucleotide sequence: TGTGCCAGCAGTTCCGCCGGCGCTGAAGCTTTCTTT.

The genes are TRBV6-5 and TRBJ2-1; no clear D gene. Germline V gives CDR1 MNHEY, CDR2 SVGAGI. The V and J ends lost 0 bases and 5 bases respectively, with 5 bases between them. The CDR3 totals 13 residues. The CDR3 DNA reads as TGTGCCAGCAGTTACTCTCCGAACAATGAGCAGTTCTTC. Protein: CASSYSPNNEQFF.

This clonotype occurred a few times. This rearrangement joins TRBV2 to TRBJ2-1; perhaps D is TRBD1 or TRBD2 (5 bases each). With 8 bases removed from V and 6 bases from J, the gap between germline ends came to 11 bases. Per germline, CDR1 SNHLY and CDR2 FYNNEI. CDR3 size: 12 residues. CDR3 in amino acids: CASPGTPNEQFF. The CDR3 DNA reads as TGTGCCAGCCCCGGGACCCCCAATGAGCAGTTCTTC. Complete variable domain (other parts from reference TRBV2 and TRBJ2-1): EPEVTQTPSHQVTQMGQEVILRCVPISNHLYFYWYRQILGQKVEFLVSFYNNEISEKSEIFDDQFSVERPDGSNFTLKIRSTKLEDSAMYFCASPGTPNEQFFGPGTRLTVL.

This clonotype was counted a few times. This rearrangement joins TRBV2 to TRBJ2-1; perhaps D is TRBD1 or TRBD2 (6 bases each). The CDR3 spans 11 residues. V was shortened by 9 bases and J by 7 bases, with 10 bases between the two germline ends. Germline V lookup: CDR1 SNHLY, CDR2 FYNNEI. CDR3 loop: CASRGLNEQFF. The CDR3 region has the DNA TGTGCCAGTCGGGGGCTTAATGAGCAGTTCTTC.

The rearrangement links TRBV12-3 or TRBV12-4 to TRBJ2-7; a weak D match, TRBD2 (5 bases). The CDR3 runs to 12 residues. The V end was cut by 4 bases, the J end by 9 bases, with 13 bases between. The CDR3 DNA sequence: TGTGCCAGCAGTTCTACTAGGGTCGGGCAGTACTTC. Encoded protein: CASSSTRVGQYF.

Only a few counts were recorded for this clonotype. The gene calls are TRBV12-3 or TRBV12-4 and TRBJ2-6; 12 nucleotides match TRBD2. The CDR3 spans 19 residues. The V segment lost 3 bases and the J segment 4 bases; nucleotides outside the gene matches: 10. As DNA, the CDR3 is TGTGCCAGCAGTTTCCCTAGCGGGAGGGCCTACGCGGGGGCCAACGTCCTGACTTTC. Protein: CASSFPSGRAYAGANVLTF.

This sequence joins TRBV28 and TRBJ2-1; 8 nucleotides align to TRBD1. Germline V gene lookup returns CDR1 MDHEN and CDR2 SYDVKM. The CDR3 length is 14 residues. The trim removed 4 bases at V and 7 bases at J, leaving 6 bases unmatched. The CDR3 loop reads CASSWGQEFNEQFF. The CDR3 region has the DNA TGTGCCAGCAGTTGGGGACAGGAGTTTAATGAGCAGTTCTTC.

V and J are TRBV28 and TRBJ2-5; unclear D gene. The CDR3 consists of 15 residues. CDR1 and CDR2 (germline): MDHEN, SYDVKM. V was trimmed by 2 bases and J by 5 bases, leaving 15 bases between them. The CDR3 sequence is CASSLIGDSWETQYF. In nucleotides, the CDR3 is TGTGCCAGCAGTTTAATAGGAGACTCTTGGGAGACCCAGTACTTC.

V is TRBV25-1 and J is TRBJ2-5; weak D call: TRBD1 (6 bases). CDR1 MGHDK and CDR2 SYGVNS come from the germline V gene. The CDR3 has 15 residues. The V gene lost 4 bases and the J gene lost 4 bases, with 16 bases spanning the gap. The CDR3, as DNA: TGTGCCAGCAGTGGGGTGACAGGCGAGGGAGAGACCCAGTACTTC. Residues: CASSGVTGEGETQYF. Using reference TRBV25-1 and TRBJ2-5 for the parts outside the CDR3, the full variable domain is EADIYQTPRYLVIGTGKKITLECSQTMGHDKMYWYQQDPGMELHLIHYSYGVNSTEKGDLSSESTVSRIRTEHFPLTLESARPSHTSQYLCASSGVTGEGETQYFGPGTRLLVL.

The chain couples TRBV7-3 to TRBJ2-1, with D possibly being TRBD1 or TRBD2 (5 bases each). CDR1 and CDR2 from the germline V gene are SGHTA and FQGTGA. The length of the CDR3 is 17 residues. The V and J ends lost 5 bases and 2 bases respectively, with 19 bases between them. The CDR3 DNA follows: TGTGCCAGCAGCCCGCATCCGGGACGTTCAACCTACAATGAGCAGTTCTTC. This gives the protein CASSPHPGRSTYNEQFF.

This chain uses TRBV10-3 with TRBJ2-6, with 9 bases fitting TRBD2. The CDR3 is made up of 21 amino acids. CDR1 ENHRY and CDR2 SYGVKD come from the germline V gene. The trim removed 0 bases at V and 2 bases at J, leaving 14 bases unmatched. The CDR3 reads CAISESVGVAGVPPGANVLTF. For the CDR3, the DNA is TGTGCCATCAGTGAGTCAGTGGGGGTAGCGGGAGTCCCACCTGGGGCCAACGTCCTGACTTTC.

V gene TRBV7-9 combines with J gene TRBJ2-3; D not certain. This CDR3 has 16 residues. The germline V gene encodes CDR1 SEHNR and CDR2 FQNEAQ (reference sequence). V shed 1 base and J shed 0 bases, with 11 bases lying between them. DNA of the CDR3: TGTGCCAGCAGCTTAGACTGGAGAATGAGCACAGATACGCAGTATTTT. It yields the protein CASSLDWRMSTDTQYF.

The rearrangement joins TRBV7-9 to TRBJ2-1, with 13 positions matching TRBD2. CDR3 length: 14 amino acids. V lost 5 bases, J lost 9 bases, and 4 bases stayed unmatched. Germline loops: CDR1 SEHNR, CDR2 FQNEAQ (reference sequence). The CDR3 here is CASSVTSGRFEQFF. DNA for the CDR3: TGTGCCAGCAGCGTGACTAGCGGGAGGTTTGAGCAGTTCTTC. The entire variable domain, with the rest obtained from reference TRBV7-9 and TRBJ2-1, is as follows: DTGVSQNPRHKITKRGQNVTFRCDPISEHNRLYWYRQTLGQGPEFLTYFQNEAQLEKSRLLSDRFSAERPKGSFSTLEIQRTEQGDSAMYLCASSVTSGRFEQFFGPGTRLTVL.

This clonotype was seen only a few times. The chain uses TRBV6-5 and TRBJ2-1; no reliable D call. Trimming took 0 bases from V and 5 from J, leaving 23 bases between them. This CDR3 is built from 19 residues. Germline V gene sequence: CDR1 MNHEY, CDR2 SVGAGI. CDR3 sequence: CASSYSWVRLPRLHNEQFF. The CDR3 nucleotides read TGTGCCAGCAGTTACTCTTGGGTGCGCCTCCCCCGTCTCCACAATGAGCAGTTCTTC.

This clonotype was detected a few times. The chain uses TRBV20-1 and TRBJ2-5; weak D call: TRBD2 (7 bases). This CDR3 is 17 amino acids long. V shed 0 bases and J shed 0 bases, with 17 bases lying between them. Germline assignment: CDR1 DFQATT and CDR2 SNEGSKA (reference sequence). The CDR3 coding sequence is TGCAGTGCTAGAGAAGGGGGGGCGGGGCCATACCAAGAGACCCAGTACTTC. It specifies CSAREGGAGPYQETQYF.

The chain combines TRBV5-1 with TRBJ2-1; D gene unclear. The CDR3 runs to 14 residues. CDR1 SGHRS and CDR2 YFSETQ come from the germline V gene. V shed 3 bases and J shed 8 bases, with 15 bases lying between them. Here the CDR3 DNA reads TGCGCCAGCAGCTACTGGTCCCGCTCGGATGAGCAGTTCTTC. It is translated as CASSYWSRSDEQFF.

This clonotype was observed once. This may arise from a read error, as a much more abundant clone is one base away. The chain has TRBV6-6 and TRBJ1-2; the D gene is possibly TRBD1 (5 bases). V lost 0 bases and J 8 bases, leaving 13 bases between the germline ends. CDR1 is MNHNY, CDR2 SVGAGI, per germline (reference sequence). The CDR3 sequence is 14 residues long. The CDR3 coding sequence is TGTGCCAGCAGTTACTCACAGGCGACCGAGGGCTACACCTTC. It translates to CASSYSQATEGYTF.

This chain joins TRBV6-1 and TRBJ1-1; D possibly corresponds to TRBD1 (5 bases). Trimming took 6 bases from V and 5 from J, leaving 16 bases between them. This CDR3 region has 14 residues. Germline V gives CDR1 MNHNS, CDR2 SASEGT. CDR3 bases: TGTGCCAGCAGGGGGGGGGACGGCGGTACTGAAGCTTTCTTT. It yields the protein CASRGGDGGTEAFF.

The chain carries TRBV9 and TRBJ2-5, with TRBD1 matching 12 bases. Judging by the DNA end, TRBJ2-7 fits better; the J call may be wrong. The CDR3 sequence is 15 residues long. Germline CDR1 reads SGDLS; CDR2 reads YYNGEE. DNA of the CDR3: TGTGCCAGCGGTGAAGGGGGACAGGGGGCCCACGAGCAGTACTTC. Amino acid sequence: CASGEGGQGAHEQYF.